This entry is about one T cell receptor (beta chain). The antigen is undetermined. The entry originates in a study of cytomegalovirus exposure and HLA in healthy donors. Overall study context: Earlier findings included about 120 million unique TCR beta sequences obtained from about 179 million T cells. Study-level findings and limits: According to a later analysis, most TCR beta chains associated with CMV appeared HLA-restricted. Being indistinguishable, some V segments were excluded, TRBV6-2 and TRBV6-3 among them.

Primers: 60 Vbeta forward and 13 Jbeta reverse. Per the original data handling: A follow-up analysis tallied 86 million or so unique TCR beta chains, roughly 10 million shared. TCRdb's table, derived via immunoSEQ multiplex PCR, lists solely in-frame clones and lacks some. The DNA was the basis for D and trimming; V, J and clone size are from that table. The sample consists of 85,000 to 100,000 clones, 79% of them appearing once. V gave up 4 bases and J gave up 3 bases, with 9 bases separating them. The CDR3 consists of 14 residues. Germline CDR1 MGHRA, CDR2 YSYEKL. Sample: PBMCs. This receptor was obtained from a male donor in good health and CMV-seropositive. This chain links TRBV4-1 with TRBJ1-4; D gene uncertain. DNA for the CDR3: TGCGCCAGCAGCCGCCCCGGGGCTAATGAAAAACTGTTTTTT. Residues: CASSRPGANEKLFF.